Listed below are T cell receptor beta chains from one sample, sequenced in a study of blood T cell repertoires in COVID-19. Some clones are missing from TCRdb's copy, which holds only in-frame ones; the method was immunoSEQ multiplex PCR. The sample yields around 160,000 clones, about 86% seen once. The sample consisted of peripheral blood. The source of these receptors is a man younger than 35 with acute or convalescent COVID-19. CDR3s leave out the opening cysteine and the closing phenylalanine or tryptophan.

V,J,CDR3
TRBV30,TRBJ1-4,AWTTPATNEKLF
TRBV7-6,TRBJ1-5,ASSEQSNQPQH
TRBV9,TRBJ2-5,ASSVSAGGIQETQY
TRBV3-1/TRBV3-2,TRBJ2-1,ASSQGLAGLNEQF
TRBV6-1,TRBJ2-2,ASSDPPGTGSGELF
TRBV9,TRBJ1-1,ASSVAKKTEAF
TRBV4-1,TRBJ2-5,ASSQEATRGETQY
TRBV9,TRBJ1-1,ASSVGGVAEAF
TRBV3-1/TRBV3-2,TRBJ1-5,ASSQDYSNQPQH
TRBV27,TRBJ1-2,ASSPLGGGRVGINYGYT
TRBV6-1,TRBJ2-1,ASSEPPLAGGPHEQF
TRBV30,TRBJ1-2,AWAGQPNYGYT
TRBV28,TRBJ1-2,ASSLRVLRKGYT
TRBV3-1/TRBV3-2,TRBJ2-6,ASSQEGQRAGANVLT
TRBV9,TRBJ2-5,ASSVGTGLETQY
TRBV6-6,TRBJ2-5,ASSRGLAGGNRNQETQY
TRBV18,TRBJ1-2,ASSPGQGVSYT
TRBV12-3/TRBV12-4,TRBJ1-1,ASTTPGYTEAF
TRBV24-1,TRBJ1-2,ATSDKGQSLNYGYT
TRBV19,TRBJ2-1,ASSKDRGLRNEQF
TRBV3-1/TRBV3-2,TRBJ2-5,ASSQSRGGGRETQY
TRBV9,TRBJ1-1,ASSPFGRDMNTEAF
TRBV9,TRBJ2-2,ASSASHTNTGELF
TRBV24-1,TRBJ1-2,ATSRGQNYGYT
TRBV18,TRBJ1-4,ASSPGLPDREGEKLF
TRBV5-1,TRBJ2-3,ASSSGGSLDTQY
TRBV7-8,TRBJ2-1,ASSLAAPGEQF
TRBV11-3,TRBJ2-3,ASSGGRTDTDTQY
TRBV29-1,TRBJ2-1,SVDSYNEQF
TRBV7-7,TRBJ2-2,ASSPRANTGELF
TRBV2,TRBJ1-6,ASSDSQGLSRSPLH
TRBV23-1,TRBJ1-2,ASSQSPLSTDNYGYT
TRBV6-7,TRBJ2-3,ASSPGLAGYSTDTQY
TRBV7-3,TRBJ2-3,ASSPRLGADTQY
TRBV11-2,TRBJ2-3,ASSSLAGAPKDTQY
TRBV9,TRBJ1-2,ASSVEAGAVGGYT
TRBV6-5,TRBJ1-2,ASSYQRSAIYGYT